This T cell receptor (beta chain) was observed in a study of T-cell memory formation after mild COVID-19. Study details: Largely donor-specific TCR clusters were found.

TCRdb used MiXCR to reprocess the 5' RACE reads, holding one entry per CDR3 protein. The sample records around 510,000 distinct CDR3 sequences, about 22% being singletons. Germline V gene sequence: CDR1 KGHSH, CDR2 LQKENI. The CDR3 has 16 residues. The V gene lost 3 bases and the J gene lost 1 base, with 15 bases spanning the gap. The chain combines TRBV18 with TRBJ1-2; no firm D call. The TCR sequence derives from an adult woman who had mild COVID-19 (a few samples of this study predate the infection). Cell type and time point are not known. Sequenced material: PBMCs or a T cell subset sorted from them (not recorded which). DNA for the CDR3: TGTGCCAGCTCACCTCCGGAGGGTCGGCGTAACTATGGCTACACCTTC. It codes for CASSPPEGRRNYGYTF.